This T cell receptor beta chain was recovered during a study of technical replicates of blood from a handful of donors (dated by TCRdb to 2016 to 2017). V trim: 2 bases; J trim: 8 bases; unmatched bases: 11. Including the terminal cysteine and phenylalanine, the CDR3 comprises 17 residues. CDR3 DNA only is kept here, 51 bases in frame from base 1. According to the germline V gene, CDR1 reads SGHNT and CDR2 reads YENEEA. Regarding this clone: Which antigen it targets is not known. No qualities accompany the bases; no much larger clone lies one base away.

To prepare the library, the immunoSEQ multiplex PCR assay was applied. This is the immuneACCESS table as TCRdb keeps it, with only in-frame sequences that have V and J called. A part of the clones is gone; compared with another copy, unresolved V genes explain less than half, and the rest is unexplained. For this sample the table gives 60,000 to 95,000 clones, of which roughly 91% were detected only once. The ten top clones hold 0.37% of the sample. The TCR comes from a human donor in good health. Some clones in this sample may be carry-over from other donors' samples. Recombination linked TRBV11-3 to TRBJ2-1, with 11 bases aligning to TRBD2. Source material: T cells isolated from PBMCs. This receptor has the CDR3 CASSLRASGRTNDEQFF. The DNA is TGTGCCAGCAGCTTAAGGGCTAGCGGGAGGACGAACGATGAGCAGTTCTTC. The CDR3 plus the reference TRBV11-3 and TRBJ2-1 genes for the other parts give the full variable domain: EAGVVQSPRYKIIEKKQPVAFWCNPISGHNTLYWYLQNLGQGPELLIRYENEEAVDDSQLPKDRFSAERLKGVDSTLKIQPAELGDSAVYLCASSLRASGRTNDEQFFGPGTRLTVL.